This TCR beta chain was found in a study of T-cell reconstitution after alpha-beta-depleted transplantation in children. V lost 1 base and J 4 bases, leaving 1 base between the germline ends. CDR3 size: 11 residues. This clonotype was detected many times. Unique molecular identifiers were used in preparing the TCRbeta library. TCRdb used MiXCR to reprocess the PCR reads, holding one entry per CDR3 protein. The sample has 280,000 or so distinct CDR3 sequences, about 9.9% seen once. The sequenced sample was peripheral blood, obtained 180 days after TCRalphabeta/CD19-depleted stem cell transplant. The TCR sequence derives from a male patient aged 2-9 years who had a stem cell transplant for chronic granulomatous disease, so the T cells may come from the graft donor. The chain combines TRBV12-3 or TRBV12-4 with TRBJ1-2; D is undetermined. In DNA form, the CDR3 reads TGTGCCAGCAGTTTAGGCTATGGCTACACCTTC. This gives the protein CASSLGYGYTF.